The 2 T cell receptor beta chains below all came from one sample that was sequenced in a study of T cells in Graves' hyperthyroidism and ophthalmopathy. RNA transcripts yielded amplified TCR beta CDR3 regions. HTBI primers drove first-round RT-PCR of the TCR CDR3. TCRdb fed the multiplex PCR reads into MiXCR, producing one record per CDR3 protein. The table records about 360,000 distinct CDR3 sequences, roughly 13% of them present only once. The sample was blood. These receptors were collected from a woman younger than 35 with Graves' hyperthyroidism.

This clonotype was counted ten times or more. This chain's CDR3 is CASSFFDRAGTQYF. Here the CDR3 DNA reads TGTGCCAGCAGTTTCTTTGACAGGGCGGGGACCCAGTACTTC. The chain links TRBV28 to TRBJ2-5, with TRBD1 matching 7 bases. V lost 3 bases, J lost 7 bases, and 8 bases stayed unmatched. The germline CDR1 and CDR2 sequences are MDHEN and SYDVKM. This CDR3 has 14 amino acids. Full variable domain (outside the CDR3, taken from reference TRBV28 and TRBJ2-5): DVKVTQSSRYLVKRTGEKVFLECVQDMDHENMFWYRQDPGLGLRLIYFSYDVKMKEKGDIPEGYSVSREKKERFSLILESASTNQTSMYLCASSFFDRAGTQYFGPGTRLLVL.

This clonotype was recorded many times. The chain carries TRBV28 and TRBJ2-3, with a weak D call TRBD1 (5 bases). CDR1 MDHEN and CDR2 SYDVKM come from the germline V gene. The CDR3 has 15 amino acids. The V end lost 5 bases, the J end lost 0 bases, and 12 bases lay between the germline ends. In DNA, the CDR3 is TGTGCCAGCAGTGCGACAGTGTCTAGCACAGATACGCAGTATTTT. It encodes CASSATVSSTDTQYF.